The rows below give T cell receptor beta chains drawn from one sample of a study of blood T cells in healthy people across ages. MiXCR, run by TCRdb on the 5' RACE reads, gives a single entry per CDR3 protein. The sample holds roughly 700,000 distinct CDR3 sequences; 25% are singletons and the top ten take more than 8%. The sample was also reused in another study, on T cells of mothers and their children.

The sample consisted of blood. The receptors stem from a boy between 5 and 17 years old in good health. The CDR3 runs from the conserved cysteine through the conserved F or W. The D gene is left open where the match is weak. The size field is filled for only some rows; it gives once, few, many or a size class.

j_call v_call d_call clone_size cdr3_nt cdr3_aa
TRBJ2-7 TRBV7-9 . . TGTGCCAGCAGCGGAGGACCTTCGGATCAATATTACGAGCAGTACTTC CASSGGPSDQYYEQYF
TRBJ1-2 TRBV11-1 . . TGTGCCAGCAGTTTCGTGGGAGAGAGCTACACCTTC CASSFVGESYTF
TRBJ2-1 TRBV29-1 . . TGCAGCGTTGTTGGCCCAGGGATTAGCTCCTACAATGAGCAGTTCTTC CSVVGPGISSYNEQFF
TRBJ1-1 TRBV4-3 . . TGCGCCAGCAGCCAATTAAGGGGGACTGAAGCTTTCTTT CASSQLRGTEAFF
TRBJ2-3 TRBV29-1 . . TGCAGCGTTCCCGGGACCCAACGTACATCGCAGTATTTT CSVPGTQRTSQYF
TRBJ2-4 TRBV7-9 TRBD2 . TGTGCCAGCAGCCCGCCGGGACTAGCGGGAGTTGACGGAACCAAAAACATTCAGTACTTC CASSPPGLAGVDGTKNIQYF
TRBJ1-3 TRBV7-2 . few TGTGCCAGCAGCTTAGTTCCGACAGCTGGAAACACCATATATTTT CASSLVPTAGNTIYF
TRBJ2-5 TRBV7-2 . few TGTGCCAGCAGCAAATGGACACAAGAGACCCAGTACTTC CASSKWTQETQYF
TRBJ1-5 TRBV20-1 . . TGCAGTGCTAGACGGCTAAATCAGCCCCAGCATTTT CSARRLNQPQHF
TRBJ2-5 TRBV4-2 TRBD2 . TGTGCCAGCAGCGGGACTAGCGGGGGGGTCAAGCAGTACTTC CASSGTSGGVKQYF
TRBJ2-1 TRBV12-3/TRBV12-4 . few TGTGCCAGCAGTTTAGCGGAAGGAGCGAACAATGAGCAGTTCTTC CASSLAEGANNEQFF
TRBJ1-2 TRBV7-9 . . TGTGCCAGCAGCTCTAAAGGCGGGGAAGGCTACACCTTC CASSSKGGEGYTF
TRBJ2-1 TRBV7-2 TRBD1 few TGTGCCAGCAGCCCTGGGGACAGGGGGTACAATGAGCAGTTCTTC CASSPGDRGYNEQFF
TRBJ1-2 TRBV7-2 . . TGTGCCAGCAGCTTAGAAGGAACCGTCTCCTATGGCTACACCTTC CASSLEGTVSYGYTF
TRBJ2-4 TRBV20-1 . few TGCAGTGCTAGAAGTGCGCGGACCGCCAAAAGCATTCAGTACTTC CSARSARTAKSIQYF
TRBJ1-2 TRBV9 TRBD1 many TGTGCCAGCAGCCCAGGACAGGGGGGCTACACCTTC CASSPGQGGYTF
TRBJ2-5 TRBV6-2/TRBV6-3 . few TGTGCCAGCAGTTACGGAACTTCCTTACAAGAGACCCAGTACTTC CASSYGTSLQETQYF
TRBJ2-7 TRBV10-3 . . TGTGCCATCAGTGGGTCCTACGAGCAGTACTTC CAISGSYEQYF
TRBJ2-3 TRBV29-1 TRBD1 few TGCAGCGTTGGTCAGGGGGCAGATACGCAGTATTTT CSVGQGADTQYF
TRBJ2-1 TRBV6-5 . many TGTGCCAGCAGTACTAGGAATGAGCAGTTCTTC CASSTRNEQFF
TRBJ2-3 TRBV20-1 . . TGCAGTGCACTTCCAGAGGAGAGTCCAACACCAGATACGCAGTATTTT CSALPEESPTPDTQYF
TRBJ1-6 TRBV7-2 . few TGTGCCAGCAGCTTAGTTGGTCAGAGCTCCTATAATTCACCCCTCCACTTT CASSLVGQSSYNSPLHF
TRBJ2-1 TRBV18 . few TGTGCCAGCTCACCCGCTACCGCGGGACTCCTCTTTAATGAGCAGTTCTTC CASSPATAGLLFNEQFF